The next 21 T cell receptor beta chains were all read from a single sample in a study of Graves' ophthalmopathy and Graves' hyperthyroidism. RNA transcripts were the source from which TCR beta CDR3 regions were amplified. The first-round RT-PCR employed HTBI primers together with the Qiagen OneStep RT-PCR kit. A multiplex PCR was then performed as the second round. From the multiplex PCR reads, TCRdb called clonotypes with MiXCR, one entry per CDR3 protein. This table holds about 1.1 million distinct CDR3 sequences, less than 45% found once. Sequenced: peripheral blood or thyroid tissue (not recorded which). The receptors shown here come from an adult man with Graves' hyperthyroidism.

This clonotype has a handful of counts. This chain links TRBV3-1 with TRBJ1-2; D gene uncertain. V was clipped by 0 bases and J by 5 bases, with 7 bases between them. This CDR3 has 13 amino acids. CDR1 and CDR2 from the germline V gene are LGHDT and YNNKEL (reference sequence). CDR3 region: CASSQEVLYGYTF. The DNA for the CDR3 is TGTGCCAGCAGCCAAGAGGTACTATATGGCTACACCTTC.

Many counts were recorded for this clonotype. This chain links TRBV5-1 with TRBJ1-6, with 9 bases aligning to TRBD1. The CDR3 has 13 residues. Looked up from germline, CDR1 is SGHRS and CDR2 is YFSETQ. The trim removed 7 bases at V and 9 bases at J, leaving 5 bases unmatched. CDR3 nucleotide sequence: TGCGCCAGCGGACAGGGGATGTTTTCACCCCTCCACTTT. Protein product: CASGQGMFSPLHF.

This clonotype occurred once. This may be a read error, as it is one base from a much larger clone. The V gene is TRBV20-1, the J gene TRBJ2-7; 13 bases are a match to TRBD2. The CDR3 totals 17 residues. Germline values: CDR1 DFQATT, CDR2 SNEGSKA (reference sequence). Unmatched junction bases numbered 17, after V lost 6 bases and J lost 6 bases. CDR3 in DNA: TGCAGTGCCGAGGAACTAGCGGGAGGGATCTCGGCCTGCGAGCAGTACTTC. Residues: CSAEELAGGISACEQYF.

CDR3 coding DNA: TGTGCCAGCAGTTACGGACAGGTTCAGTACTTC. The encoded protein is CASSYGQVQYF. J is TRBJ2-4 and V is TRBV7-9; 7 nucleotides align to TRBD1. This CDR3 spans 11 amino acids. The germline gives CDR1 SEHNR, CDR2 FQNEAQ (reference sequence). The V and J ends lost 6 bases and 11 bases, in that order; junction bases with no gene match: 4.

This clonotype was counted ten times or more. The chain combines TRBV5-1 with TRBJ1-1; D is unresolved. Germline CDR1 and CDR2: SGHRS and YFSETQ. Trimming cost V 0 bases and J 1 base, with 10 bases left between them. This CDR3 has 15 residues. CDR3 bases: TGCGCCAGCAGCTTGGTAGAGGGCAGGAACACTGAAGCTTTCTTT. Encoded protein: CASSLVEGRNTEAFF.

The genes are TRBV30 and TRBJ1-4; the match to TRBD1 covers 8 bases. Germline trimming cut 5 bases from V and 8 bases from J; bases unmatched to any gene: 10. The CDR3 sequence is 14 residues long. In germline, CDR1 is GTSNPN, CDR2 SVGIG (reference sequence). In DNA form, the CDR3 reads TGTGCCTGGGGGACGGACAGGGCGAGCGAAAAACTGTTTTTT. It is translated as CAWGTDRASEKLFF. Complete variable domain (other parts from reference TRBV30 and TRBJ1-4): SQTIHQWPATLVQPVGSPLSLECTVEGTSNPNLYWYRQAAGRGLQLLFYSVGIGQISSEVPQNLSASRPQDRQFILSSKKLLLSDSGFYLCAWGTDRASEKLFFGSGTQLSVL.

As for this clonotype: One base away lies a much larger clone, so this may be a sequencing read error. The chain's CDR3 is CASSVGVGEKLFF. The CDR3 nucleotides read TGTGCCAGCAGCGTAGGTGTGGGCGAAAAACTGTTTTTT. V and J are TRBV9 and TRBJ1-4; D gene uncertain. Per the germline V gene, CDR1 is SGDLS and CDR2 is YYNGEE. The CDR3 contains 13 residues. V was pared by 0 bases and J by 8 bases, with 8 bases between.

The sample holds a few counts of this clonotype. V gene TRBV28 combines with J gene TRBJ1-1; D is uncertain. From germline, CDR1 is MDHEN and CDR2 SYDVKM. Trimming took off 10 bases at V and 0 bases at J, with 18 bases between the two ends. The CDR3 extends over 15 amino acids. CDR3 loop: CATSRSQNMNTEAFF. CDR3 DNA: TGTGCCACTTCAAGGTCACAGAACATGAACACTGAAGCTTTCTTT.

The chain employs TRBV14 and TRBJ2-7; 8 nucleotides match TRBD1. There are 15 residues in the CDR3. Losses at the gene ends were 4 bases for V and 3 bases for J; bases not matched to a gene: 8. Looked up from germline, CDR1 is SGHDN and CDR2 is FVKESK. This CDR3 is CASSPRDRPNYEQYF. The CDR3 bases are TGTGCCAGCAGCCCGCGGGACAGGCCGAACTACGAGCAGTACTTC.

V is TRBV5-1 and J is TRBJ1-6; the match to TRBD1 covers 7 bases. This CDR3 contains 15 residues. In germline, CDR1 is SGHRS, CDR2 YFSETQ. The junction had 4 bases not matched to a gene; V was cut back by 0 bases and J by 7 bases. CDR3 coding DNA: TGCGCCAGCAGCTTGGAGGGGACAGAGAATTCACCCCTCCACTTT. Translating it yields CASSLEGTENSPLHF.

This chain joins TRBV6-6 and TRBJ2-7, with D perhaps being TRBD1 or TRBD2 (5 bases each). This CDR3 is 13 amino acids long. V gave up 5 bases and J gave up 4 bases, with 12 bases separating them. Germline V CDR1 and CDR2: MNHNY, SVGAGI (reference sequence). CDR3 nucleotides: TGTGCCAGCAGTCGGGGCATCTTGTACGAGCAGTACTTC. It encodes CASSRGILYEQYF.

This chain uses TRBV20-1 with TRBJ1-2; TRBD1 matches 8 bases. Germline lookup yields CDR1 DFQATT and CDR2 SNEGSKA (reference sequence). Trimming at V came to 1 base and at J to 7 bases, leaving 2 bases not matched to a gene. This CDR3 is 12 amino acids long. The CDR3 loop reads CSARAQGGGYTF. Written as DNA, the CDR3 is TGCAGTGCTAGAGCACAGGGGGGTGGCTACACCTTC.

This clonotype occurred a few times. One junction end disagrees with the germline gene, perhaps due to a read error. V and J are TRBV10-2 and TRBJ2-7; D tentatively reads TRBD1 or TRBD2 (5 bases each). The CDR3 loop spans 16 amino acids. Germline V CDR1 and CDR2: WSHSY, SAAADI. CDR3 DNA sequence: TGTGCCAGCAGTTACGGATTGGGACGGCTACCCTACGAGCAGTACTTC. This codes for CASSYGLGRLPYEQYF.

The chain carries TRBV5-5 and TRBJ1-1; no clear D gene. The CDR3 extends over 14 amino acids. Per germline, CDR1 SGHKS and CDR2 YYEKEE (reference sequence). The V end was cut by 0 bases, the J end by 0 bases, with 6 bases between. CDR3 loop: CASSLDEVNTEAFF. In DNA, the CDR3 is TGTGCCAGCAGCTTGGATGAGGTGAACACTGAAGCTTTCTTT. Filled out from reference TRBV5-5 and TRBJ1-1, the complete variable domain reads DAGVTQSPTHLIKTRGQQVTLRCSPISGHKSVSWYQQVLGQGPQFIFQYYEKEERGRGNFPDRFSARQFPNYSSELNVNALLLGDSALYLCASSLDEVNTEAFFGQGTRLTVV.

This clonotype has a handful of counts. This chain uses TRBV5-1 with TRBJ1-6; TRBD1 aligns across 9 bases. The CDR3 sequence is 14 residues long. In germline, CDR1 is SGHRS, CDR2 YFSETQ. The ends lost 2 bases at V and 9 bases at J; junction bases unmatched: 3. CDR3 nucleotide sequence: TGCGCCAGCAGCTTCGGGACAGGGAGTTCACCCCTCCACTTT. As protein: CASSFGTGSSPLHF.

Regarding this clonotype: At one of its ends the junction is not consistent with the germline gene, which may arise from a read error. This chain uses TRBV10-3 with TRBJ1-5; D uncertain. The length of the CDR3 is 16 residues. CDR1 is ENHRY and CDR2 is SYGVKD in the germline V gene. CDR3 amino acids: CASSSLRGRRNQPQHF. CDR3 nucleotides: TGTGCCAGCAGTTCGCTCAGAGGGCGACGCAATCAGCCCCAGCATTTT.

This clonotype was seen more than once but under ten times. CDR3 sequence reads: CAISEPSADGPRFVEQYF. DNA for the CDR3: TGTGCCATCAGTGAGCCATCCGCGGACGGACCGAGGTTTGTGGAGCAGTACTTC. V gene TRBV10-3 combines with J gene TRBJ2-7; unclear D gene. Trimming took off 2 bases at V and 7 bases at J, with 27 bases between the two ends. This CDR3 contains 18 residues. Germline CDR1 and CDR2: ENHRY and SYGVKD.

V is TRBV14 and J is TRBJ2-7, with no clear D. The V end was cut by 1 base, the J end by 0 bases, with 10 bases between. CDR3 length: 15 amino acids. The germline CDR1 and CDR2 sequences are SGHDN and FVKESK. CDR3: CASSQVASSSYEQYF. CDR3 bases: TGTGCCAGCAGCCAAGTTGCCTCTAGCTCCTACGAGCAGTACTTC.

CDR3 nucleotides: TGTGCCTGGAGTGCGGGACAGGCCGGGGAGCTGTTTTTT. Protein: CAWSAGQAGELFF. The rearrangement uses TRBV30 and TRBJ2-2, with 8 bases fitting TRBD1. Germline V gene lookup returns CDR1 GTSNPN and CDR2 SVGIG (reference sequence). This CDR3 comprises 13 residues. Trimming cost V 1 base and J 6 bases; bases outside gene matches: 1.

This clonotype was counted a few times. The chain joins TRBV9 to TRBJ2-5; 7 nucleotides line up with TRBD1. The CDR3 consists of 16 residues. Germline V gene data show CDR1 as SGDLS and CDR2 as YYNGEE. J gave up 1 base and V 4 bases, and 10 bases lay outside the gene matches. CDR3 protein: CASSQRRDRVQETQYF. The CDR3 DNA reads TGTGCCAGCAGCCAGAGGAGAGACAGGGTCCAAGAGACCCAGTACTTC.

The chain employs TRBV20-1 and TRBJ1-5, with 9 bases matching TRBD1. Unmatched junction bases numbered 7, after V lost 6 bases and J lost 4 bases. The CDR3 is 14 amino acids. Germline V gives CDR1 DFQATT, CDR2 SNEGSKA (reference sequence). CDR3 residues: CSAQDRGTNQPQHF. The CDR3 DNA is TGCAGTGCACAAGACAGGGGGACGAATCAGCCCCAGCATTTT.